The 27 T cell receptor beta chains in this list originate from one sample, sequenced in a study of blood T cell repertoires in COVID-19. Produced via immunoSEQ multiplex PCR; TCRdb's table is partial and in-frame only. The table lists 300,000 or so clones, 75% to 90% of them singletons. Material: peripheral blood. The receptors shown here come from a woman in her 30s with COVID-19, enrolled during active disease.

V and J are TRBV7-2 and TRBJ2-1; 8 bases align to TRBD2. The CDR3 covers 16 residues. V shed 5 bases and J 0 bases; nucleotides not matched to a gene: 6. Germline V gene data show CDR1 as SGHTA and CDR2 as FQGNSA. CDR3 bases: TGTGCCAGCAGCGCACAGCGGGAGAGCTCCTACAATGAGCAGTTCTTC. This codes for CASSAQRESSYNEQFF.

The chain joins TRBV10-3 to TRBJ2-2, with D hard to call. There are 13 residues in the CDR3. Trimming removed 7 bases at V and 1 base at J, with 7 bases between. In germline, CDR1 is ENHRY, CDR2 SYGVKD. CDR3 nucleotides: TGTGCCATCACCCGACAGAACACCGGGGAGCTGTTTTTT. Translating it yields CAITRQNTGELFF.

This sequence joins TRBV2 and TRBJ1-5, with unresolved D. CDR3 length: 13 residues. In germline, CDR1 is SNHLY, CDR2 FYNNEI. Trimming pared 1 base from V and 16 bases from J, leaving 17 bases between. The DNA for the CDR3 is TGTGCCAGCAGTGAAGGTTCGCCCCGTGCTGGCCATTTT. Protein product: CASSEGSPRAGHF.

The J gene is TRBJ1-5, the V gene TRBV5-5; D perhaps matches TRBD1 (6 bases). The germline V and J ends were trimmed by 0 bases and 3 bases, with 13 bases remaining between them. The CDR3 has 16 amino acids. Germline V gene sequence: CDR1 SGHKS, CDR2 YYEKEE (reference sequence). In nucleotides, the CDR3 is TGTGCCAGCAGCTTGGGCGCCGGACAGTACAATCAGCCCCAGCATTTT. As protein: CASSLGAGQYNQPQHF.

This CDR3 is CASSDRVLGNQPQHF. DNA of the CDR3: TGTGCCAGCAGCGACAGGGTGCTAGGCAATCAGCCCCAGCATTTT. The chain has TRBV28 and TRBJ1-5; 7 bases are shared with TRBD1. V lost 6 bases and J lost 2; bases outside the gene matches: 7. Per the germline V gene, CDR1 is MDHEN and CDR2 is SYDVKM. The CDR3 length is 15 residues.

The chain links TRBV6-5 to TRBJ1-4, with D unresolved. The CDR3 loop spans 14 amino acids. V lost 2 bases, J lost 4 bases, and 8 bases lay in between. Per the germline V gene, CDR1 is MNHEY and CDR2 is SVGAGI. As DNA, the CDR3 is TGTGCCAGCAGTTACAACAGCGGTAATGAAAAACTGTTTTTT. It is translated as CASSYNSGNEKLFF.

This clone appeared once. V gene TRBV28 combines with J gene TRBJ1-4, with 9 positions matching TRBD1. The CDR3 covers 14 residues. Trimming removed 3 bases from V and 5 bases from J; junction bases left unmatched: 1. CDR1 and CDR2 from the germline V gene are MDHEN and SYDVKM. CDR3 residues: CASSFTGGNEKLFF. The DNA for the CDR3 is TGTGCCAGCAGTTTTACAGGGGGCAATGAAAAACTGTTTTTT.

This clone occurred many times. The J gene is TRBJ1-5, the V gene TRBV19, with unresolved D. CDR3 size: 13 residues. With 3 bases removed from V and 6 bases from J, the gap between germline ends came to 9 bases. CDR1 and CDR2 from the germline V gene are LNHDA and SQIVND (reference sequence). CDR3 loop: CASSMGGLQPQHF. CDR3 nucleotide sequence: TGTGCCAGTAGTATGGGAGGTCTTCAGCCCCAGCATTTT.

The gene calls are TRBV19 and TRBJ1-1; TRBD1 agrees at 8 bases. This CDR3 is 15 amino acids long. V was clipped by 3 bases and J by 3 bases; unmatched bases: 6. CDR1 is LNHDA and CDR2 is SQIVND in the germline V gene (reference sequence). The DNA for the CDR3 is TGTGCCAGTAGTATCGCCGGGACAGGTCACACTGAAGCTTTCTTT. Encoded protein: CASSIAGTGHTEAFF.

The chain joins TRBV2 to TRBJ1-5; 7 bases match TRBD1. The length of the CDR3 is 14 residues. J gave up 1 base and V 3 bases, and 0 bases lay outside the gene matches. Germline V gene lookup returns CDR1 SNHLY and CDR2 FYNNEI. The CDR3 DNA reads TGTGCCAGCAGTGACAGGGGGAGCAATCAGCCCCAGCATTTT. Its protein is CASSDRGSNQPQHF.

This clone was counted once. The chain carries TRBV2 and TRBJ1-5; tentative D call: TRBD1 (6 bases). V was cut by 3 bases and J by 3 bases, with 6 bases left in between. Germline V lookup: CDR1 SNHLY, CDR2 FYNNEI. The CDR3 spans 13 residues. The CDR3 sequence: CASSEGHNQPQHF. CDR3 coding DNA: TGTGCCAGCAGTGAGGGACACAATCAGCCCCAGCATTTT.

The table lists this clone with a few counts. The chain couples TRBV18 to TRBJ1-1, with 7 nucleotides matching TRBD1. CDR3 length: 15 residues. Germline V gene data show CDR1 as KGHSH and CDR2 as LQKENI. V lost 0 bases, J lost 0 bases, and 1 base stayed unmatched. CDR3 in amino acids: CASSPPTGMNTEAFF. CDR3 nucleotide sequence: TGTGCCAGCTCACCACCGACAGGGATGAACACTGAAGCTTTCTTT.

This clone was found once. V and J are TRBV29-1 and TRBJ2-3; D may be TRBD2 (5 bases). Trimming shortened V by 5 bases and J by 6 bases, and 9 bases separated the two germline ends. There are 11 residues in the CDR3. Germline CDR1 and CDR2: SQVTM and ANQGSEA. DNA of the CDR3: TGCAGCGTTAAACCGGGGGATACGCAGTATTTT. Translated: CSVKPGDTQYF.

The gene calls are TRBV5-4 and TRBJ2-7; TRBD1 aligns across 8 bases. The junction had 6 bases not matched to a gene; V was cut back by 2 bases and J by 5 bases. The CDR3 covers 14 residues. Germline-derived CDR1 and CDR2 are SGHNT and YYREEE (reference sequence). The chain's CDR3 is CASSFWTGSHEQYF. The DNA for the CDR3 is TGTGCCAGCAGCTTCTGGACAGGGAGCCACGAGCAGTACTTC. Variable domain in full (rest from reference TRBV5-4 and TRBJ2-7): ETGVTQSPTHLIKTRGQQVTLRCSSQSGHNTVSWYQQALGQGPQFIFQYYREEENGRGNFPPRFSGLQFPNYSSELNVNALELDDSALYLCASSFWTGSHEQYFGPGTRLTVT.

The chain uses TRBV27 and TRBJ2-2, with D perhaps matching TRBD1 (6 bases). V gave up 6 bases and J gave up 1 base, with 9 bases separating them. The germline V gene has CDR1 MNHEY and CDR2 SMNVEV (reference sequence). This CDR3 has 14 residues. As DNA, the CDR3 is TGTGCCAGCAGCGCACAGGGGAACACCGGGGAGCTGTTTTTT. Residues: CASSAQGNTGELFF.

This chain uses TRBV4-1 with TRBJ1-4, with D unresolved. Per germline, CDR1 MGHRA and CDR2 YSYEKL. This CDR3 has 18 residues. The V gene lost 1 base and the J gene lost 1 base, with 16 bases spanning the gap. The CDR3 spells CASSQGRLGRRTNEKLFF. The CDR3 DNA follows: TGCGCCAGCAGCCAAGGTCGATTGGGCAGAAGAACTAATGAAAAACTGTTTTTT.

A word on this clone: This same CDR3 is encoded by further DNA sequences in the sample. The genes are TRBV7-3 and TRBJ1-1, with TRBD1 matching over 9 bases. The germline V gene has CDR1 SGHTA and CDR2 FQGTGA. The V segment lost 5 bases and the J segment 3 bases; nucleotides outside the gene matches: 4. The CDR3 is 14 amino acids. The CDR3 loop is CASSPQGADTEAFF. Written as DNA, the CDR3 is TGTGCCAGCAGCCCACAGGGGGCGGACACTGAAGCTTTCTTT.

V gene TRBV1 combines with J gene TRBJ2-1; the table's TRBD2 call for D was not verified on the DNA. TRBV1 is annotated as a pseudogene. CDR3 size: 14 residues. This CDR3 reads CTSSLGGNYNEQFF. The CDR3 bases are TGCACCAGCAGCCTTGGCGGGAACTACAATGAGCAGTTCTTC.

The chain has TRBV7-3 and TRBJ1-1; D remains ambiguous. This CDR3 region has 13 residues. Trimming stripped 1 base from V and 3 bases from J, with 6 bases between. In germline, CDR1 is SGHTA, CDR2 FQGTGA. As DNA, the CDR3 is TGTGCCAGCAGCTTAATGGGCCACACTGAAGCTTTCTTT. Translated: CASSLMGHTEAFF.

The CDR3 reads CASSKPGQRKAGNTIYF. CDR3 coding DNA: TGTGCCAGTAGTAAACCGGGACAGAGGAAAGCTGGAAACACCATATATTTT. The rearrangement joins TRBV19 to TRBJ1-3; TRBD1 matches 7 bases. This CDR3 spans 17 amino acids. CDR1 and CDR2 (germline): LNHDA, SQIVND (reference sequence). V trimming: 4 bases; J trimming: 2 bases; junction bases outside the gene matches: 11. Filled out from reference TRBV19 and TRBJ1-3, the complete variable domain reads DGGITQSPKYLFRKEGQNVTLSCEQNLNHDAMYWYRQDPGQGLRLIYYSQIVNDFQKGDIAEGYSVSREKKESFPLTVTSAQKNPTAFYLCASSKPGQRKAGNTIYFGEGSWLTVV.

CDR3 residues: CASSFRTGYGYTF. CDR3 nucleotides: TGTGCCAGCAGTTTCCGAACAGGCTATGGCTACACCTTC. The chain has TRBV27 and TRBJ1-2, with D maybe TRBD1 (5 bases). V was cut by 3 bases and J by 4 bases, with 9 bases left in between. From germline, CDR1 is MNHEY and CDR2 SMNVEV (reference sequence). The CDR3 length is 13 residues.

The table lists this clone with a count of one. The rearrangement uses TRBV28 and TRBJ1-1; possibly TRBD1 for D (5 bases). The CDR3 is 13 amino acids. The germline V gene has CDR1 MDHEN and CDR2 SYDVKM. Trimming took 3 bases from V and 1 from J, leaving 6 bases between them. This CDR3 is CASSLTANTEAFF. For the CDR3, the DNA is TGTGCCAGCAGTTTGACAGCGAACACTGAAGCTTTCTTT.

This chain links TRBV14 with TRBJ1-1; 9 positions agree with TRBD1. Trimming cost V 0 bases and J 5 bases; bases outside gene matches: 4. The CDR3 extends over 15 amino acids. Germline lookup yields CDR1 SGHDN and CDR2 FVKESK. The DNA of the CDR3 is TGTGCCAGCAGCCAAGAGGGACAGGGAAGAACTGAAGCTTTCTTT. This encodes CASSQEGQGRTEAFF.

CDR3 sequence (DNA): TGTGCCAGCTCACCAATTCGGGGTCGGGATGAGCAGTTCTTC. As protein: CASSPIRGRDEQFF. The chain carries TRBV18 and TRBJ2-1, with a weak D call TRBD2 (5 bases). This CDR3 is built from 14 residues. The V gene lost 2 bases and the J gene lost 8 bases, with 13 bases spanning the gap. CDR1 KGHSH and CDR2 LQKENI come from the germline V gene.

In its sample, this clone was seen once. The V and J genes are TRBV6-5 and TRBJ1-1, with D possibly TRBD1 on 5 matching bases. This CDR3 spans 13 amino acids. Germline assignment: CDR1 MNHEY and CDR2 SVGAGI. Trimming removed 6 bases from V and 4 bases from J, with 12 bases in between. DNA of the CDR3: TGTGCCAGCAGCCAAGCGGGGGTCACTGAAGCTTTCTTT. Protein product: CASSQAGVTEAFF.

The chain has TRBV3-1 (or the pseudogene TRBV3-2) and TRBJ2-1, with D possibly TRBD2 on 5 matching bases. The CDR3 spans 16 residues. The V end was cut by 0 bases, the J end by 2 bases, with 11 bases between. Germline assignment: CDR1 LGHDT and CDR2 YNNKEL (reference sequence). CDR3 sequence: CASSQDTSGAYNEQFF. The CDR3 DNA sequence: TGTGCCAGCAGCCAAGACACCAGCGGCGCCTACAATGAGCAGTTCTTC.

V is TRBV9 and J is TRBJ2-6; possibly TRBD1 for D (5 bases). With 7 bases removed from V and 5 bases from J, the gap between germline ends came to 13 bases. This CDR3 is 14 amino acids long. The V gene's germline CDR1 is SGDLS and CDR2 YYNGEE. CDR3 sequence (DNA): TGTGCCAGCGGTGGGGCGAGCAGGGCCAACGTCCTGACTTTC. Its protein product is CASGGASRANVLTF.